The source of this TCR beta chain is a study of blood T cells in healthy people across ages. Healthy Caucasians from Russia aged roughly 6 to 90 served as donors. Trimming cost V 5 bases and J 2 bases, with 17 bases left between them. The CDR3 totals 16 residues. CDR1 is SGHAT, CDR2 FQDESV, per germline (reference sequence). A sample-barcoded 5' primer and a J-beta primer mix were used in a second PCR of about 7 to 12 cycles. All cDNA molecules were each tagged by a template-switch adaptor with 12 random nucleotides. TCRdb reprocessed the 5' RACE reads via MiXCR and lists one record per CDR3 protein. The sample consists of hundreds of thousands of distinct CDR3 sequences, roughly 49% of them appearing once.

Material: blood. The chain is built from TRBV11-1 and TRBJ2-3; D might be TRBD1 (5 bases). The TCR was taken from a woman in her fifties or sixties in good health. The CDR3 nucleotides are TGTGCCAGCAGCACACGACAGAATCACCCCACAGATACGCAGTATTTT. This translates into CASSTRQNHPTDTQYF.